This T cell receptor (beta chain) originates from a study of blood T cell repertoires in COVID-19. Profiled with immunoSEQ multiplex PCR; TCRdb holds only in-frame clones, not every one. The sample lists about 83,000 clones; approximately 90% were seen once. V trimming: 3 bases; J trimming: 2 bases; junction bases outside the gene matches: 7. Germline lookup yields CDR1 DFQATT and CDR2 SNEGSKA (reference sequence). The CDR3 extends over 15 amino acids. This sequence originates from a woman between 50 and 59 years old with active or convalescent COVID-19. The genes are TRBV20-1 and TRBJ2-3; 8 bases agree with TRBD2. The sample taken for sequencing was peripheral blood. The CDR3 here is CSASLSGAFTDTQYF. The CDR3, as DNA: TGCAGTGCTAGTCTTAGCGGGGCATTCACAGATACGCAGTATTTT.